This T cell receptor beta chain was profiled in a study of Tregs in tolerant kidney transplant recipients. The study's findings and limits: Biological reproducibility was not directly addressed in this study. Tregs expanded with activated donor B cells seemed most donor-specific.

The V end lost 0 bases, the J end lost 3 bases, and 18 bases lay between the germline ends. The germline V gene encodes CDR1 SGHDN and CDR2 FVKESK. The CDR3 extends over 18 amino acids. Unstimulated Tregs (CD4+CD25+CD127-) and CD4+CD25- non-Tregs were sorted from PBMCs. Assay used: immunoSEQ multiplex PCR; TCRdb lists only in-frame clones, some missing. This sample has about 240,000 clones, with 80% to 85% found just once. A note on this clone: Its target is not known.

The chain joins TRBV14 to TRBJ1-3; D is possibly TRBD1 (5 bases). Sequenced material: CD4+ T cells from blood. The receptor's source is a human donor in good health. CDR3 in amino acids: CASSQDHHWGGYGNTIYF. In nucleotides, the CDR3 is TGTGCCAGCAGCCAAGATCATCACTGGGGGGGTTATGGAAACACCATATATTTT.